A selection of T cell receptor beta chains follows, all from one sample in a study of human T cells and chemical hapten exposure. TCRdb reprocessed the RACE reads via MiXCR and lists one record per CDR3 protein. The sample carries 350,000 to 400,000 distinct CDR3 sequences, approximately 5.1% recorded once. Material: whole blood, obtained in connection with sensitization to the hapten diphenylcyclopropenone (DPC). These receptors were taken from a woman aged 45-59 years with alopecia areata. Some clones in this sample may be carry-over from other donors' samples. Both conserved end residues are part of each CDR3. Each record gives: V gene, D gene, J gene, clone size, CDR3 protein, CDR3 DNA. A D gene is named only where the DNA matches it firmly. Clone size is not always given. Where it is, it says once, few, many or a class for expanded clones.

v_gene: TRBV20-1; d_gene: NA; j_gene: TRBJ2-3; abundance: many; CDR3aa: CSAVTVTDTQYF; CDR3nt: TGCAGTGCGGTCACAGTCACAGATACGCAGTATTTT
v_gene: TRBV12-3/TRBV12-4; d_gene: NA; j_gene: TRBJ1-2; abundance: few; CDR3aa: CASSLTDGPYGYTF; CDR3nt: TGTGCCAGCAGTTTGACGGACGGCCCCTATGGCTACACCTTC
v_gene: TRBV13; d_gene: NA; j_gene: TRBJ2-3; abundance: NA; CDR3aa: CASGDRGDTQYF; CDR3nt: TGTGCCAGCGGGGACCGGGGAGATACGCAGTATTTT
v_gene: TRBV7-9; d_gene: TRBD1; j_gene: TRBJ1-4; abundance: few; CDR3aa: CASSSLQGAEEKLFF; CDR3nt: TGTGCCAGCAGCTCCCTACAGGGGGCAGAAGAAAAACTGTTTTTT
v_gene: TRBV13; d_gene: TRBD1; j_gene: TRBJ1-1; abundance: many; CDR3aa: CASSLPGQGNTEAFF; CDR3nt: TGTGCCAGCAGCCTCCCTGGACAGGGGAACACTGAAGCTTTCTTT
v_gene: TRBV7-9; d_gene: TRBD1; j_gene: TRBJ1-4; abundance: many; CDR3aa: CASSFIGQGGEKLFF; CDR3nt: TGTGCCAGCAGCTTCATTGGACAGGGAGGGGAAAAACTGTTTTTT
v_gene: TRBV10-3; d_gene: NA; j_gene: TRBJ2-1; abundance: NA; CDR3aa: CAISESNPRGNEQFF; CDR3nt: TGTGCCATCAGTGAGTCGAATCCCAGGGGCAATGAGCAGTTCTTC
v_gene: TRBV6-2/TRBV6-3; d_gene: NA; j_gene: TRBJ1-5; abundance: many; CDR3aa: CASSVPRRRQPQHF; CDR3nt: TGTGCCAGCAGTGTACCTAGAAGGAGGCAGCCCCAGCATTTT
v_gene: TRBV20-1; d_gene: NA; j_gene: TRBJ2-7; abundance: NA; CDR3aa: CGTEDKSRSYEQYF; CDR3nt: TGCGGCACCGAGGACAAATCCCGCTCCTACGAGCAGTACTTC
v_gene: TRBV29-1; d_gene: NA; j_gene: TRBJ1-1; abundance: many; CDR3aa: CSVGLRRGDTEAFF; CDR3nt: TGCAGCGTCGGTCTACGGAGGGGAGACACTGAAGCTTTCTTT
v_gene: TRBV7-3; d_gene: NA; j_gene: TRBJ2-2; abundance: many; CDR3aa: CASSLTPRNTGELFF; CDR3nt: TGTGCCAGCAGCTTAACTCCTCGGAACACCGGGGAGCTGTTTTTT
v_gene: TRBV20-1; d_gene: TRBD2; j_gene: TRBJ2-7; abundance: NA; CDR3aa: CSASPEREVNEQYF; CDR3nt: TGCAGTGCTAGCCCTGAGCGGGAGGTGAACGAGCAGTACTTC
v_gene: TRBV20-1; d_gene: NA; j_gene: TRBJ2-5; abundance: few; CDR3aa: CSAVSRLARVETQYF; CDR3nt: TGCAGTGCCGTGTCGCGGCTAGCCAGGGTGGAGACCCAGTACTTC
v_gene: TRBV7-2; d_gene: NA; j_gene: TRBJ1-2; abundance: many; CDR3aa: CASRASTLVANYGYTF; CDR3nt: TGTGCCAGCAGAGCAAGTACCCTCGTAGCTAACTATGGCTACACCTTC
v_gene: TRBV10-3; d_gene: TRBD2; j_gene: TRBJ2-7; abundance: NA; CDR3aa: CAISEPNRTSGFYEQYF; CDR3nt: TGTGCCATCAGTGAGCCCAATAGGACTAGCGGGTTTTACGAGCAGTACTTC
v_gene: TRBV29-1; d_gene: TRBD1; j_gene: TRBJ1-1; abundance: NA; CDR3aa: CSVEGGQGVEAFF; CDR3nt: TGCAGCGTTGAAGGCGGACAGGGGGTTGAAGCTTTCTTT
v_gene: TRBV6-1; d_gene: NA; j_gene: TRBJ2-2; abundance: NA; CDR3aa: CASSAGTYRNTGELFF; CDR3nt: TGTGCCAGCAGTGCAGGGACCTATAGGAACACCGGGGAGCTGTTTTTT
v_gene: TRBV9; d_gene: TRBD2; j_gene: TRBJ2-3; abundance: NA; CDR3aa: CASSEGLAGSTDTQYF; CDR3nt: TGTGCCAGCAGCGAGGGACTAGCGGGTAGCACAGATACGCAGTATTTT
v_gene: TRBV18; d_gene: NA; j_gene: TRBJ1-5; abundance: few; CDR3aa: CASSPGLPNQPQHF; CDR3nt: TGTGCCAGCTCACCGGGACTGCCCAATCAGCCCCAGCATTTT
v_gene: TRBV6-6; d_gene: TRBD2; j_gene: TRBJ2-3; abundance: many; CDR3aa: CASSYSTSGSSTDTQYF; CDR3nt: TGTGCCAGCAGTTACTCGACTAGCGGGAGTTCCACAGATACGCAGTATTTT
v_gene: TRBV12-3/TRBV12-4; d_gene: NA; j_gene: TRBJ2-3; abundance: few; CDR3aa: CASSLILGSTDTQYF; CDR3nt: TGTGCCAGCAGTTTAATCCTTGGCAGCACAGATACGCAGTATTTT
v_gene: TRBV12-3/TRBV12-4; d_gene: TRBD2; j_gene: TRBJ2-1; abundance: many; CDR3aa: CASSFIWEGRNEQFF; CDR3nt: TGTGCCAGCAGTTTTATTTGGGAGGGCCGCAATGAGCAGTTCTTC
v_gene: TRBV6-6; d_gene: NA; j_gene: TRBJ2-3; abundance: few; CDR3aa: CASKLTWGVGTDTQYF; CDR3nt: TGTGCCAGCAAATTAACCTGGGGGGTCGGCACAGATACGCAGTATTTT
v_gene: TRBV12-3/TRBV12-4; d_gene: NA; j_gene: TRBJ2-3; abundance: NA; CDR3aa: CASSFRVTKTDTQYF; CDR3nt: TGTGCCAGCAGTTTCCGGGTTACGAAGACAGATACGCAGTATTTT
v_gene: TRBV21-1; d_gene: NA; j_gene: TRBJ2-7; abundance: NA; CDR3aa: CAISSGSSYEQYF; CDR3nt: TGTGCCATTTCTAGCGGGAGCTCCTACGAGCAGTACTTC
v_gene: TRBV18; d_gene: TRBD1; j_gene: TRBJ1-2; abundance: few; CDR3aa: CASSPFETGEGYTF; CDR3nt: TGTGCCAGCTCACCCTTCGAGACAGGGGAAGGCTACACCTTC
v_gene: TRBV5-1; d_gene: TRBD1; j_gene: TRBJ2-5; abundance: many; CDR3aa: CASTSGTGPKTQYF; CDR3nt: TGCGCCAGCACTTCCGGGACAGGGCCCAAGACCCAGTACTTC
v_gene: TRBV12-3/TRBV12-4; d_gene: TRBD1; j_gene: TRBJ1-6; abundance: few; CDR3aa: CASSLEQGLGNSPLHF; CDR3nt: TGTGCCAGCAGTTTGGAACAGGGGCTCGGGAATTCACCCCTCCACTTT
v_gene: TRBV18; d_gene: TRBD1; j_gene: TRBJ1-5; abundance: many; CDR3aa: CASSRDRGGQPQHF; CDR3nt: TGTGCCAGCTCACGGGACAGGGGCGGTCAGCCCCAGCATTTT
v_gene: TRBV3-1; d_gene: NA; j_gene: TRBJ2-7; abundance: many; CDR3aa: CASSHRGTYEQYF; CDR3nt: TGTGCCAGCAGCCATCGTGGAACCTACGAGCAGTACTTC
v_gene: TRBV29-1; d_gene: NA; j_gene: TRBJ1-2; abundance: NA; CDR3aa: CSVEYRVGYTF; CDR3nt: TGCAGCGTTGAATACAGAGTTGGCTACACCTTC
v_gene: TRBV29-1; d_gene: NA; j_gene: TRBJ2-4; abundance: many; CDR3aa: CSVLDSTIQYF; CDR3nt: TGCAGCGTTCTGGATAGCACCATTCAGTACTTC
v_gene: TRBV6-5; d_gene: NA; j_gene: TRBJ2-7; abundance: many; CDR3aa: CASRTSGPSSYEQYF; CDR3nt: TGTGCCAGCAGGACGAGCGGGCCGAGCTCCTACGAGCAGTACTTC
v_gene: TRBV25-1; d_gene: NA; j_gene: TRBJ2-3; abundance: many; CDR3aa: CASSDRGLTDTQYF; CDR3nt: TGTGCCAGCAGTGACAGGGGTCTTACAGATACGCAGTATTTT
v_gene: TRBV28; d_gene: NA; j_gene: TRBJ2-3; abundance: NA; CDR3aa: CASSLGIALDTQYF; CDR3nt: TGTGCCAGCAGCCTAGGGATTGCGTTGGATACGCAGTATTTT
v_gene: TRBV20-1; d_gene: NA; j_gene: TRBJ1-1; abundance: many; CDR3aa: CSADGGAYGAEAFF; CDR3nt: TGCAGTGCCGACGGGGGCGCATATGGGGCTGAAGCTTTCTTT
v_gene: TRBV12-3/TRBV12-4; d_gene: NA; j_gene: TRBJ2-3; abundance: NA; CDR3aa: CASSLASAGSSTDTQYF; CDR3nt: TGTGCCAGCAGTTTAGCGTCCGCGGGGTCTAGCACAGATACGCAGTATTTT
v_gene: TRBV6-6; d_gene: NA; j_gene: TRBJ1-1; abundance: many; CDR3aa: CASSYSHLGNTEAFF; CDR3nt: TGTGCCAGCAGTTACTCCCATTTGGGGAACACTGAAGCTTTCTTT
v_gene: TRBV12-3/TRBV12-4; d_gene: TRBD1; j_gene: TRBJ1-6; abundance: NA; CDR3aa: CAVGTANSPLHF; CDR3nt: TGTGCCGTGGGGACAGCAAATTCACCCCTCCACTTT
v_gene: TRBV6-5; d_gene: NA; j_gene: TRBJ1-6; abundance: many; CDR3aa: CASCGTHNSPLHF; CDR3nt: TGTGCCAGCTGCGGGACACATAATTCACCCCTCCACTTT
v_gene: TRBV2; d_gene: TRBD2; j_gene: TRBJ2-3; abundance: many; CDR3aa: CASSEARGLGTDTQYF; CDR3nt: TGTGCCAGCAGTGAAGCGAGGGGACTAGGCACAGATACGCAGTATTTT
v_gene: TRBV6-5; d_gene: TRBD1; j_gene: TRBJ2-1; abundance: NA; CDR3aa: CASSRGQGSNEQFF; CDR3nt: TGTGCCAGCAGCCGAGGACAGGGAAGCAATGAGCAGTTCTTC
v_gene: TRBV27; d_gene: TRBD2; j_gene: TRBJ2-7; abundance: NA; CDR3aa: CASSLGAGTPYEQYF; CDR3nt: TGTGCCAGCAGTTTAGGAGCGGGGACCCCCTACGAGCAGTACTTC
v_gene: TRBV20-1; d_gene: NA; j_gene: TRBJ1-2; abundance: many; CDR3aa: CSAREYAYGYTF; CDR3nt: TGCAGTGCTAGAGAATACGCCTATGGCTACACCTTC
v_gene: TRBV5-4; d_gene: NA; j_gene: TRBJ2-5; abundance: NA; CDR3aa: CASSPGRQPQETQYF; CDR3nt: TGTGCCAGCAGCCCGGGTCGACAGCCCCAAGAGACCCAGTACTTC
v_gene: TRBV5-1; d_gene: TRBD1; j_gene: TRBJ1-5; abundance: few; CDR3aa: CASSLEGQGIQPQHF; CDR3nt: TGCGCCAGCAGCTTGGAGGGACAGGGGATTCAGCCCCAGCATTTT